One and the same sample provided the 30 T cell receptor beta chains below, sequenced in a study of control samples from healthy donors and cancer patients. Libraries were prepared by immunoSEQ multiplex PCR; TCRdb keeps only in-frame clonotypes and omits some of them. The sample holds approximately 180,000 clones, approximately 94% seen once. Material: blood. The source is a woman aged 18-29 years in good health.

The gene calls are TRBV7-8 and TRBJ1-2, with TRBD1 matching over 10 bases. The CDR3 loop spans 14 amino acids. Unmatched junction bases numbered 4, after V lost 4 bases and J lost 5 bases. Germline V lookup: CDR1 SGHVS, CDR2 FQNEAQ. This chain's CDR3 is CASSWDRGGYGYTF. CDR3 sequence (DNA): TGTGCCAGCAGCTGGGACAGGGGAGGATATGGCTACACCTTC.

The chain carries TRBV3-1 (or the pseudogene TRBV3-2) and TRBJ2-2; 7 nucleotides align to TRBD2. CDR1 and CDR2 from the germline V gene are LGHDT and YNNKEL (reference sequence). The J segment lost 6 bases and the V segment lost 1 base, leaving 17 bases of the junction unmatched. The CDR3 is 19 residues long. CDR3 DNA sequence: TGTGCCAGCAGCCAAGTTGGGGTTGAAAGCGGGGAAGGGGCCGGGGAGCTGTTTTTT. Its protein is CASSQVGVESGEGAGELFF.

The genes are TRBV24-1 and TRBJ2-5; 8 positions match TRBD2. The CDR3 length is 15 residues. Germline loops: CDR1 KGHDR, CDR2 SFDVKD. Trimming took 5 bases from V and 4 from J; bases not matched to a gene: 8. DNA of the CDR3: TGTGCCACCAGTGCCGTTGGGGCGGGGGGAGAGACCCAGTACTTC. Its translation: CATSAVGAGGETQYF.

This clone was recorded once. The chain has TRBV7-8 and TRBJ2-4; D not certain. Per germline, CDR1 SGHVS and CDR2 FQNEAQ. This CDR3 contains 16 residues. V lost 7 bases, J lost 2 bases, and 18 bases lay in between. The CDR3 here is CASTLLSWGTKNIQYF. The CDR3 DNA reads as TGTGCCAGCACCCTCTTAAGTTGGGGAACCAAAAACATTCAGTACTTC.

This chain joins TRBV7-2 and TRBJ1-3; 10 bases map to TRBD1. The germline gives CDR1 SGHTA, CDR2 FQGNSA. This CDR3 is 16 amino acids long. V was pared by 6 bases and J by 4 bases, with 9 bases of the junction left unmatched. CDR3 DNA sequence: TGTGCCAGCAGTGTCTCCGGGACAGGGGCGGGAAACACCATATATTTT. Amino acid sequence: CASSVSGTGAGNTIYF.

The DNA for the CDR3 is TGTGCCACCAGCAGAGTTCGGACAGCCGGCTACACCTTC. Amino acids: CATSRVRTAGYTF. J is TRBJ1-2 and V is TRBV15; D may be TRBD1 (6 bases). Trimming pared 1 base from V and 8 bases from J, leaving 11 bases between. Germline V lookup: CDR1 LNHNV, CDR2 YYDKDF (reference sequence). The CDR3 extends over 13 amino acids.

The chain employs TRBV6-5 and TRBJ2-6, with D perhaps matching TRBD1 (6 bases). The ends were cut back, 8 bases at V and 2 bases at J, with 13 bases in the middle. Germline CDR1 reads MNHEY; CDR2 reads SVGAGI. The CDR3 covers 15 residues. DNA of the CDR3: TGTGCCAGCGGAGTGTGGGGGCCTGGGGCCAACGTCCTGACTTTC. It is translated as CASGVWGPGANVLTF.

The chain joins TRBV9 to TRBJ2-2, with 9 bases identical to TRBD1. Germline CDR1 reads SGDLS; CDR2 reads YYNGEE. The CDR3 sequence is 16 residues long. Unmatched junction bases numbered 7, after V lost 3 bases and J lost 4 bases. Written as DNA, the CDR3 is TGTGCCAGCAGCGCCCTACAGGGGGCGGTCACCGGGGAGCTGTTTTTT. It specifies CASSALQGAVTGELFF.

This clone appeared once. The rearrangement uses TRBV28 and TRBJ1-1; D is ambiguous. V was trimmed by 4 bases and J by 4 bases, leaving 19 bases between them. Germline CDR1 and CDR2: MDHEN and SYDVKM. This CDR3 is 16 amino acids long. Here the CDR3 reads CASSSPRQPRSTEAFF. As DNA, the CDR3 is TGTGCCAGCAGTTCCCCGAGGCAGCCTAGATCCACTGAAGCTTTCTTT. The whole variable domain, filled in from reference TRBV28 and TRBJ1-1, reads DVKVTQSSRYLVKRTGEKVFLECVQDMDHENMFWYRQDPGLGLRLIYFSYDVKMKEKGDIPEGYSVSREKKERFSLILESASTNQTSMYLCASSSPRQPRSTEAFFGQGTRLTVV.

V is TRBV18 and J is TRBJ1-4; tentative D call: TRBD1 (5 bases). The germline V and J ends were trimmed by 2 bases and 5 bases, with 12 bases remaining between them. The CDR3 sequence is 15 residues long. The germline gives CDR1 KGHSH, CDR2 LQKENI. CDR3 residues: CASSPVQERNEKLFF. In DNA, the CDR3 is TGTGCCAGCTCACCAGTACAGGAGCGGAATGAAAAACTGTTTTTT.

The chain's CDR3 is CASSPLEGGIREQYF. The CDR3 DNA reads as TGTGCCAGCAGTCCCCTGGAGGGGGGGATCAGGGAGCAGTACTTC. The chain combines TRBV7-6 with TRBJ2-7; D is perhaps TRBD2 (7 bases). The CDR3 has 15 residues. The V gene's germline CDR1 is SGHVS and CDR2 FNYEAQ. Trimming removed 6 bases from V and 7 bases from J, with 22 bases in between.

The V call is TRBV27, the J call TRBJ2-2; D may be TRBD2 (6 bases). The V gene's germline CDR1 is MNHEY and CDR2 SMNVEV (reference sequence). This CDR3 is built from 14 residues. The V and J ends lost 3 bases and 5 bases respectively, with 10 bases between them. In DNA form, the CDR3 reads TGTGCCAGCAGTTTCGGGGGACGAACCGGGGAGCTGTTTTTT. It yields the protein CASSFGGRTGELFF.

The chain uses TRBV28 and TRBJ1-2, with a weak D call TRBD1 (5 bases). Trimming pared 4 bases from V and 7 bases from J, leaving 13 bases between. Germline lookup yields CDR1 MDHEN and CDR2 SYDVKM. The CDR3 extends over 13 amino acids. The chain's CDR3 is CASSSDIWSGYTF. The CDR3 DNA is TGTGCCAGCAGTTCGGACATCTGGAGTGGCTACACCTTC.

J is TRBJ2-3 and V is TRBV2; D gene ambiguous. The CDR3 runs 11 residues. Germline lookup yields CDR1 SNHLY and CDR2 FYNNEI. Trimming stripped 6 bases from V and 4 bases from J, with 5 bases between. The CDR3: CASRLADTQYF. CDR3 nucleotides: TGTGCCAGCAGACTCGCAGATACGCAGTATTTT.

V is TRBV5-8 and J is TRBJ1-1; 7 bases line up with TRBD1. In germline, CDR1 is SGHTS, CDR2 YDEGEE. The V gene end was trimmed by 2 bases and the J gene end by 2 bases; junction bases not matched to a gene: 6. The length of the CDR3 is 15 residues. DNA of the CDR3: TGTGCCAGCAGCTTCTACCGGGACAGTAACACTGAAGCTTTCTTT. It is translated as CASSFYRDSNTEAFF. Together with reference TRBV5-8 and TRBJ1-1, the CDR3 gives the full variable domain: EAGVTQSPTHLIKTRGQQATLRCSPISGHTSVYWYQQALGLGLQFLLWYDEGEERNRGNFPPRFSGRQFPNYSSELNVNALELEDSALYLCASSFYRDSNTEAFFGQGTRLTVV.

V and J are TRBV5-5 and TRBJ2-5, with TRBD2 as a possible D gene (6 bases). Germline lookup yields CDR1 SGHKS and CDR2 YYEKEE (reference sequence). Trimming pared 5 bases from V and 5 bases from J, leaving 13 bases between. This CDR3 is 13 amino acids long. The CDR3 bases are TGTGCCAGCAGACTTGGAGGGGTGGAGACCCAGTACTTC. Its protein product is CASRLGGVETQYF.

This rearrangement joins TRBV19 to TRBJ2-1, with 14 bases fitting TRBD2. Germline V gene data show CDR1 as LNHDA and CDR2 as SQIVND (reference sequence). This CDR3 contains 18 residues. J lost 0 bases, V lost 7 bases, and 8 bases had no gene match. The CDR3 DNA reads as TGTGCCAGTAATCCCCATGGGACTAGCGGGGGCTCCTACAATGAGCAGTTCTTC. Its protein is CASNPHGTSGGSYNEQFF.

The V gene is TRBV24-1, the J gene TRBJ2-1; perhaps TRBD1 as D (5 bases). Germline V gene data show CDR1 as KGHDR and CDR2 as SFDVKD. V lost 7 bases and J lost 6, with 15 bases in between. The CDR3 consists of 14 residues. Written as DNA, the CDR3 is TGTGCCACCAGCGCGGCAGGGTCGGGCAATGAGCAGTTCTTC. This sequence encodes CATSAAGSGNEQFF.

This clone was counted once. The chain links TRBV2 to TRBJ1-2, with TRBD1 identical over 8 bases. This CDR3 comprises 12 residues. V was clipped by 6 bases and J by 5 bases; unmatched bases: 2. Germline values: CDR1 SNHLY, CDR2 FYNNEI. The CDR3 here is CASRGTGYGYTF. The CDR3 DNA reads as TGTGCCAGCAGGGGGACAGGATATGGCTACACCTTC.

This clone was seen a few times. The CDR3: CASSWPGQRPTEAFF. The CDR3 DNA is TGTGCCAGCAGTTGGCCGGGACAGAGACCCACTGAAGCTTTCTTT. J is TRBJ1-1 and V is TRBV6-6; 7 positions agree with TRBD1. The V gene's germline CDR1 is MNHNY and CDR2 SVGAGI (reference sequence). The CDR3 sequence is 15 residues long. V lost 4 bases and J lost 4; bases outside the gene matches: 9.

The chain couples TRBV13 to TRBJ2-7; a possible D gene is TRBD2 (6 bases). This CDR3 is 12 amino acids long. V was pared by 3 bases and J by 6 bases, with 9 bases between. The V gene's germline CDR1 is PRHDT and CDR2 FYEKMQ (reference sequence). CDR3: CASSLGGIEQYF. The CDR3 DNA sequence: TGTGCCAGCAGCTTGGGGGGAATCGAGCAGTACTTC.

V gene TRBV20-1 combines with J gene TRBJ2-5; D ambiguous. Trimming removed 3 bases at V and 5 bases at J, with 7 bases between. Looked up from germline, CDR1 is DFQATT and CDR2 is SNEGSKA (reference sequence). The CDR3 runs 11 residues. Here the CDR3 DNA reads TGCAGTGCTAGTCCCATTGAGACCCAGTACTTC. Protein: CSASPIETQYF.

The rearrangement links TRBV29-1 to TRBJ2-4, with a tentative D call TRBD1 (6 bases). The CDR3 runs 16 residues. The germline V gene has CDR1 SQVTM and CDR2 ANQGSEA. V was cut by 0 bases and J by 0 bases, with 12 bases left in between. DNA for the CDR3: TGCAGCGTTGAAGATATGAAGGGGGAAGCCAAAAACATTCAGTACTTC. Amino acids: CSVEDMKGEAKNIQYF.

The J gene is TRBJ2-2, the V gene TRBV4-2; 8 nucleotides line up with TRBD2. The V and J ends lost 0 bases and 5 bases, in that order; junction bases with no gene match: 8. This CDR3 comprises 17 residues. Germline-derived CDR1 and CDR2 are LGHNA and YNFKEQ. This CDR3 reads CASSQDEAGGRTGELFF. The DNA for the CDR3 is TGTGCCAGCAGCCAAGATGAGGCGGGAGGAAGGACCGGGGAGCTGTTTTTT.

The genes are TRBV5-5 and TRBJ2-7, with D tentatively TRBD1 or TRBD2 (6 bases each). Germline CDR1 SGHKS, CDR2 YYEKEE (reference sequence). The CDR3 loop spans 14 amino acids. V lost 2 bases and J 4 bases, leaving 13 bases between the germline ends. The CDR3 bases are TGTGCCAGCAGCTTTACGGGGGCCGGGTACGAGCAGTACTTC. It specifies CASSFTGAGYEQYF. Full variable domain (outside the CDR3, taken from reference TRBV5-5 and TRBJ2-7): DAGVTQSPTHLIKTRGQQVTLRCSPISGHKSVSWYQQVLGQGPQFIFQYYEKEERGRGNFPDRFSARQFPNYSSELNVNALLLGDSALYLCASSFTGAGYEQYFGPGTRLTVT.

This chain joins TRBV2 and TRBJ2-1; D is possibly TRBD1 or TRBD2 (5 bases each). V gave up 4 bases and J gave up 8 bases, with 12 bases separating them. The CDR3 covers 13 residues. Germline V gives CDR1 SNHLY, CDR2 FYNNEI. The CDR3 coding sequence is TGTGCCAGCAGTGTCGAGGGGTTCGATGAGCAGTTCTTC. It codes for CASSVEGFDEQFF.

This clone was seen only a few times. This chain uses TRBV6-2 or TRBV6-3 with TRBJ1-6; a possible D gene is TRBD1 (5 bases). The V end was cut by 2 bases, the J end by 6 bases, with 5 bases between. The CDR3 runs to 13 residues. The germline V gene has CDR1 MNHEY and CDR2 SVGEGT. DNA for the CDR3: TGTGCCAGCAGTTACGGGGCTAATTCACCCCTCCACTTT. Translated, it gives CASSYGANSPLHF.

V and J are TRBV29-1 and TRBJ1-1; 10 nucleotides align to TRBD1. V lost 2 bases, J lost 3 bases, and 9 bases stayed unmatched. The germline CDR1 and CDR2 sequences are SQVTM and ANQGSEA. The CDR3 is 16 amino acids. The DNA of the CDR3 is TGCAGCGTTGAACGGGGACAGGGGATCGGGGACACTGAAGCTTTCTTT. Protein product: CSVERGQGIGDTEAFF.

The chain couples TRBV28 to TRBJ1-2; D gene unclear. V was shortened by 6 bases and J by 0 bases, with 11 bases between the two germline ends. The CDR3 covers 14 residues. The germline V gene has CDR1 MDHEN and CDR2 SYDVKM. The CDR3 region has the DNA TGTGCCAGCAGCAGGTTAAGAGCTAACTATGGCTACACCTTC. This codes for CASSRLRANYGYTF.

This clone has a single count. The J gene is TRBJ2-5, the V gene TRBV28, with 14 bases identical to TRBD2. V was pared by 4 bases and J by 2 bases, with 3 bases of the junction left unmatched. The CDR3 loop spans 16 amino acids. Germline CDR1 is MDHEN and CDR2 is SYDVKM. In nucleotides, the CDR3 is TGTGCCAGCAGTTCCAGACTAGCGGGGGGGCAAGAGACCCAGTACTTC. Protein: CASSSRLAGGQETQYF.